One TCR beta chain is described in this entry. V shed 5 bases and J 0 bases; nucleotides not matched to a gene: 0. The CDR3 covers 14 residues. CDR1 and CDR2 (germline): KGHDR, SFDVKD. The sample comes from a study of blood T cell repertoires in COVID-19. TCRdb's table, derived via immunoSEQ multiplex PCR, lists solely in-frame clones and lacks some. The sample shows about 100,000 clones, 80% to 90% of them seen only once. The receptor was isolated from a human donor in a cohort sampled during active COVID-19. This rearrangement joins TRBV24-1 to TRBJ2-7; TRBD2 aligns across 10 bases. The sequencing input was peripheral blood. The CDR3 nucleotides read TGTGCCACCAGTGGGACTAGCGGCTCCTACGAGCAGTACTTC. It translates to CATSGTSGSYEQYF.